The next 30 T cell receptor beta chains were all read from a single sample in a study of T cell responses to AZD1222 COVID-19 vaccine. TCRdb's table, derived via immunoSEQ multiplex PCR, lists solely in-frame clones and lacks some. The profile shows more than 85,000 clones, roughly 90% of them singletons. The sequenced sample was peripheral blood, obtained 28 days after the second AZD1222 dose. All receptors derive from an adult who received the AZD1222 COVID-19 vaccine.

This chain uses TRBV3-1 (or the pseudogene TRBV3-2) with TRBJ1-3; D perhaps matches TRBD1 (5 bases). The CDR3 covers 17 residues. In germline, CDR1 is LGHDT, CDR2 YNNKEL (reference sequence). Trimming pared 1 base from V and 2 bases from J, leaving 15 bases between. Written as DNA, the CDR3 is TGTGCCAGCAGCCAAGGTTTGGTAGGGGTGGCTGGAAACACCATATATTTT. Protein product: CASSQGLVGVAGNTIYF.

V is TRBV10-1 and J is TRBJ1-3; D gene uncertain. V lost 3 bases and J lost 0, with 6 bases in between. The CDR3 extends over 14 amino acids. Germline lookup yields CDR1 WNHNN and CDR2 SYGVQD (reference sequence). CDR3 protein: CASSDPSSGNTIYF. The DNA for the CDR3 is TGCGCCAGCAGTGACCCGAGCTCTGGAAACACCATATATTTT.

The V call is TRBV5-6, the J call TRBJ1-4; D is ambiguous. The CDR3 is made up of 15 amino acids. Trimming shortened V by 3 bases and J by 7 bases, and 16 bases separated the two germline ends. Germline V gene lookup returns CDR1 SGHDT and CDR2 YYEEEE. CDR3 amino acids: CASSSYLGLGEKLFF. The CDR3 coding sequence is TGTGCCAGCAGCTCTTATTTGGGTTTGGGTGAAAAACTGTTTTTT.

The rearrangement joins TRBV9 to TRBJ2-6, with D possibly TRBD1 on 5 matching bases. Germline-derived CDR1 and CDR2 are SGDLS and YYNGEE. Trimming removed 4 bases from V and 1 base from J, with 21 bases in between. CDR3 size: 19 residues. CDR3 loop: CASSPRGQAFSSGANVLTF. CDR3 coding DNA: TGTGCCAGCAGCCCAAGGGGTCAAGCATTTTCATCTGGGGCCAACGTCCTGACTTTC. The full variable domain, with the rest looked up from reference TRBV9 and TRBJ2-6, is DSGVTQTPKHLITATGQRVTLRCSPRSGDLSVYWYQQSLDQGLQFLIQYYNGEERAKGNILERFSAQQFPDLHSELNLSSLELGDSALYFCASSPRGQAFSSGANVLTFGAGSRLTVL.

The V gene is TRBV10-1, the J gene TRBJ1-2, with D perhaps TRBD1 (5 bases). V was pared by 0 bases and J by 7 bases, with 9 bases between. Germline lookup yields CDR1 WNHNN and CDR2 SYGVQD (reference sequence). The length of the CDR3 is 13 residues. The CDR3 sequence: CASSESQGGGYTF. CDR3 nucleotides: TGCGCCAGCAGTGAGTCGCAGGGAGGTGGCTACACCTTC.

The chain has TRBV11-2 and TRBJ1-1; D may be TRBD1 (5 bases). Trimming took off 4 bases at V and 1 base at J, with 7 bases between the two ends. This CDR3 comprises 13 residues. CDR1 and CDR2 from the germline V gene are SGHAT and FQNNGV. The CDR3 loop reads CASSWGRNTEAFF. The CDR3 DNA reads as TGTGCCAGCAGCTGGGGGAGGAACACTGAAGCTTTCTTT.

CDR3 DNA: TGTGCCAGCAGTGCCACTAGCGGGAGTTCTAATGAGCAGTTCTTC. This encodes CASSATSGSSNEQFF. J is TRBJ2-1 and V is TRBV2; TRBD2 matches at 11 bases. V was clipped by 4 bases and J by 7 bases; unmatched bases: 6. This CDR3 contains 15 residues. CDR1 is SNHLY, CDR2 FYNNEI, per germline.

The CDR3 spells CASSLGPSSGSSGYEQYF. CDR3 in DNA: TGCGCCAGCAGCCTCGGTCCCTCTAGCGGCAGCAGCGGGTACGAGCAGTACTTC. This chain joins TRBV4-1 and TRBJ2-7; TRBD2 matches at 7 bases. With 4 bases clipped from V and 4 bases from J, the junction kept 19 bases outside the gene matches. The CDR3 consists of 18 residues. CDR1 MGHRA and CDR2 YSYEKL come from the germline V gene.

The rearrangement links TRBV5-1 to TRBJ1-1, with D hard to call. In germline, CDR1 is SGHRS, CDR2 YFSETQ. V was trimmed by 2 bases and J by 1 base, leaving 21 bases between them. The CDR3 totals 18 residues. The CDR3 sequence: CASSLLGVIGRENTEAFF. CDR3 nucleotide sequence: TGCGCCAGCAGCTTACTTGGGGTAATTGGGAGGGAGAACACTGAAGCTTTCTTT.

The chain recombines TRBV6-5 with TRBJ2-1, with unresolved D. The CDR3 is 11 residues long. Germline CDR1 MNHEY, CDR2 SVGAGI. The V end was cut by 5 bases, the J end by 7 bases, with 6 bases between. The CDR3 bases are TGTGCCAGCAGTCCAGTAAATGAGCAGTTCTTC. It translates to CASSPVNEQFF.

The chain links TRBV6-6 to TRBJ2-1; 10 bases fit TRBD1. The junction had 2 bases not matched to a gene; V was cut back by 8 bases and J by 4 bases. The V gene's germline CDR1 is MNHNY and CDR2 SVGAGI (reference sequence). There are 13 residues in the CDR3. The CDR3 spells CASRDRGYNEQFF. DNA of the CDR3: TGTGCCAGCCGGGACAGGGGATACAATGAGCAGTTCTTC.

CDR3 protein: CASSRTGGGYTF. The CDR3 DNA sequence: TGTGCCAGCAGCAGGACAGGGGGCGGCTACACCTTC. The chain recombines TRBV3-1 (or the pseudogene TRBV3-2) with TRBJ1-2; 11 positions agree with TRBD1. The CDR3 length is 12 residues. CDR1 and CDR2 (germline): LGHDT, YNNKEL (reference sequence). With V trimmed by 5 bases and J by 8 bases, 1 base remained unmatched.

The V and J genes are TRBV6-5 and TRBJ1-1; TRBD1 matches at 8 bases. The germline CDR1 and CDR2 sequences are MNHEY and SVGAGI. V was pared by 6 bases and J by 4 bases, with 7 bases of the junction left unmatched. This CDR3 is 14 amino acids long. CDR3 in DNA: TGTGCCAGCAGGCGGACAGGGCGAAGCACTGAAGCTTTCTTT. Residues: CASRRTGRSTEAFF.

Only one count was recorded for this clone. The chain joins TRBV12-3 or TRBV12-4 to TRBJ2-1, with D uncertain. V lost 1 base and J 2 bases, leaving 3 bases between the germline ends. The CDR3 has 13 amino acids. The CDR3 DNA sequence: TGTGCCAGCAGTTTAGTCACCTACAATGAGCAGTTCTTC. Its translation is CASSLVTYNEQFF.

The chain carries TRBV7-9 and TRBJ2-2; D perhaps matches TRBD2 (6 bases). Germline V gives CDR1 SEHNR, CDR2 FQNEAQ (reference sequence). There are 16 residues in the CDR3. V was clipped by 2 bases and J by 1 base, with 11 bases between them. The CDR3 nucleotides read TGTGCCAGCAGCTTATCTGGCGGGGTGAACACCGGGGAGCTGTTTTTT. Translated: CASSLSGGVNTGELFF. The full variable domain, its missing parts supplied by reference TRBV7-9 and TRBJ2-2, is DTGVSQNPRHKITKRGQNVTFRCDPISEHNRLYWYRQTLGQGPEFLTYFQNEAQLEKSRLLSDRFSAERPKGSFSTLEIQRTEQGDSAMYLCASSLSGGVNTGELFFGEGSRLTVL.

The chain couples TRBV5-1 to TRBJ1-3; no definite D call. The CDR3 sequence is 14 residues long. V dropped 0 bases and J dropped 0 bases, with 4 bases sitting between them. Germline V gives CDR1 SGHRS, CDR2 YFSETQ. The CDR3 region is CASSLGHSGNTIYF. In nucleotides, the CDR3 is TGCGCCAGCAGCTTGGGACACTCTGGAAACACCATATATTTT.

This clone was detected only a few times. CDR3 sequence (DNA): TGTGCCTGGAGTGGCCCAGGGGGCGAGTCGGTTTTTGGCTACACCTTC. Its protein product is CAWSGPGGESVFGYTF. The chain combines TRBV30 with TRBJ1-2; 8 positions agree with TRBD1. Germline V CDR1 and CDR2: GTSNPN, SVGIG (reference sequence). The CDR3 totals 16 residues. Trimming removed 1 base from V and 7 bases from J; junction bases left unmatched: 14. The full variable domain, in which reference TRBV30 and TRBJ1-2 provide the parts outside the CDR3, is SQTIHQWPATLVQPVGSPLSLECTVEGTSNPNLYWYRQAAGRGLQLLFYSVGIGQISSEVPQNLSASRPQDRQFILSSKKLLLSDSGFYLCAWSGPGGESVFGYTFGSGTRLTVV.

V gene TRBV11-2 combines with J gene TRBJ1-5; 9 nucleotides line up with TRBD1. Germline V gene sequence: CDR1 SGHAT, CDR2 FQNNGV. V lost 0 bases to trimming and J lost 11 bases; unmatched junction nucleotides: 5. The CDR3 has 14 residues. The CDR3 sequence is CASSLEPGDRAQHF. DNA for the CDR3: TGTGCCAGCAGCTTAGAACCGGGGGACAGGGCCCAGCATTTT.

The chain joins TRBV4-2 to TRBJ2-2; D gene uncertain. This CDR3 has 13 residues. The V and J ends lost 0 bases and 7 bases respectively, with 6 bases between them. CDR1 is LGHNA and CDR2 is YNFKEQ in the germline V gene. CDR3 DNA: TGTGCCAGCAGCCAAGATGGGTACGGGGAGCTGTTTTTT. Protein sequence: CASSQDGYGELFF.

As concerns this clone: At one of its ends the junction is not consistent with the germline gene, which may arise from a read error. The chain employs TRBV7-2 and TRBJ1-5; D may be TRBD1 (6 bases). The CDR3 is made up of 14 amino acids. Germline CDR1 SGHTA, CDR2 FQGNSA. The CDR3 DNA reads as TGTGCCAGCAGCTTTGGACAGATCAATCAACCCCAGCATTTT. This translates into CASSFGQINQPQHF.

The J gene is TRBJ1-1, the V gene TRBV7-2; possibly TRBD1 for D (5 bases). This CDR3 has 14 residues. The germline V and J ends were trimmed by 6 bases and 5 bases, with 16 bases remaining between them. Germline assignment: CDR1 SGHTA and CDR2 FQGNSA. CDR3 residues: CASRYGRVETEAFF. CDR3 coding DNA: TGTGCCAGCAGATACGGCAGGGTTGAAACTGAAGCTTTCTTT.

The chain links TRBV6-6 to TRBJ2-1, with D perhaps matching TRBD1 (5 bases). The CDR3 extends over 17 amino acids. Trimming took 5 bases from V and 5 from J, leaving 22 bases between them. Germline loops: CDR1 MNHNY, CDR2 SVGAGI (reference sequence). This CDR3 is CASSPYAVGALDNEQFF. The CDR3 DNA reads TGTGCCAGCAGTCCTTACGCAGTTGGGGCGCTGGACAATGAGCAGTTCTTC.

The gene calls are TRBV19 and TRBJ1-2, with 9 bases matching TRBD1. The CDR3 is 16 residues long. Trimming took 8 bases from V and 4 from J; bases not matched to a gene: 14. In germline, CDR1 is LNHDA, CDR2 SQIVND (reference sequence). This CDR3 reads CASGENRGLSSYGYTF. DNA for the CDR3: TGTGCCAGTGGAGAAAACAGGGGGCTTTCAAGCTATGGCTACACCTTC. Combining the CDR3 with reference TRBV19 and TRBJ1-2 gives the whole variable domain DGGITQSPKYLFRKEGQNVTLSCEQNLNHDAMYWYRQDPGQGLRLIYYSQIVNDFQKGDIAEGYSVSREKKESFPLTVTSAQKNPTAFYLCASGENRGLSSYGYTFGSGTRLTVV.

The chain employs TRBV10-3 and TRBJ1-4; no clear D gene. In germline, CDR1 is ENHRY, CDR2 SYGVKD. This CDR3 has 12 residues. V shed 10 bases and J shed 5 bases, with 11 bases lying between them. The CDR3 DNA follows: TGTGCCACGGGTACCGGGAATGAAAAACTGTTTTTT. Encoded protein: CATGTGNEKLFF.

The chain recombines TRBV19 with TRBJ1-5, with D possibly matching TRBD1 (6 bases). Germline V gene sequence: CDR1 LNHDA, CDR2 SQIVND (reference sequence). V lost 7 bases, J lost 7 bases, and 17 bases lay in between. CDR3 size: 14 residues. CDR3 sequence: CASTKQGSGQPQHF. CDR3 DNA sequence: TGTGCCAGTACTAAACAGGGAAGCGGGCAGCCCCAGCATTTT. The complete variable domain, with remaining parts taken from reference TRBV19 and TRBJ1-5, reads DGGITQSPKYLFRKEGQNVTLSCEQNLNHDAMYWYRQDPGQGLRLIYYSQIVNDFQKGDIAEGYSVSREKKESFPLTVTSAQKNPTAFYLCASTKQGSGQPQHFGDGTRLSIL.

The chain joins TRBV5-4 to TRBJ2-7, with D tentatively TRBD2 (5 bases). This CDR3 region has 13 residues. Trimming took off 4 bases at V and 2 bases at J, with 10 bases between the two ends. CDR1 SGHNT and CDR2 YYREEE come from the germline V gene (reference sequence). CDR3 sequence reads: CASSEVGAYEQYF. CDR3 coding DNA: TGTGCCAGCAGCGAGGTCGGGGCCTACGAGCAGTACTTC.

The V gene is TRBV5-1, the J gene TRBJ2-2, with 10 bases fitting TRBD2. The CDR3 is 16 amino acids. J gave up 3 bases and V 5 bases, and 7 bases lay outside the gene matches. Germline CDR1 is SGHRS and CDR2 is YFSETQ. The CDR3 nucleotides are TGCGCCAGCAGGCGAGTAGCGGGAGGTGACACCGGGGAGCTGTTTTTT. This gives the protein CASRRVAGGDTGELFF.

The chain links TRBV2 to TRBJ1-1; TRBD1 matches 12 bases. From germline, CDR1 is SNHLY and CDR2 FYNNEI. V trimming: 6 bases; J trimming: 11 bases; junction bases outside the gene matches: 7. The CDR3 runs 13 residues. The CDR3 sequence: CASSRDRGRRAFF. DNA for the CDR3: TGTGCCAGCAGCAGGGACAGGGGGCGCCGGGCTTTCTTT.

V usage is TRBV2 and J usage is TRBJ2-3; D unclear. The V and J ends lost 4 bases and 4 bases respectively, with 15 bases between them. This CDR3 is built from 15 residues. CDR1 is SNHLY, CDR2 FYNNEI, per germline. This chain's CDR3 is CASSVDNLGADTQYF. The CDR3 nucleotides are TGTGCCAGCAGTGTGGATAACCTTGGGGCAGATACGCAGTATTTT.

This rearrangement joins TRBV7-3 to TRBJ2-5, with D possibly being TRBD1 (5 bases). The V gene's germline CDR1 is SGHTA and CDR2 FQGTGA. Between the trimmed V and J ends, which lost 4 bases and 3 bases, there was a span of 9 bases. CDR3 size: 13 residues. The CDR3 DNA sequence: TGTGCCAGCAGCTCAACGACAGAAGAGACCCAGTACTTC. Residues: CASSSTTEETQYF.